The clone carrying this T cell receptor (beta chain) was recorded at least ten times. TCRdb reanalysed the 5' RACE reads using MiXCR and keeps one entry per CDR3 protein. The sample lists roughly 76,000 distinct CDR3 sequences, about 12% occurring once. This record belongs to a study of early T cells in non-severe SARS-CoV-2 infection. With V trimmed by 5 bases and J by 3 bases, 5 bases remained unmatched. Germline V gene lookup returns CDR1 DFQATT and CDR2 SNEGSKA (reference sequence). CDR3 size: 13 residues. The clonotype was recovered from an adult who was a healthcare worker with PCR-confirmed SARS-CoV-2 infection or an uninfected control (not recorded which). The chain combines TRBV20-1 with TRBJ1-2; 8 bases are shared with TRBD1. Sequenced input: whole blood. Written as DNA, the CDR3 is TGCAGTGCTGGGACAGGCTATCACTATGGCTACACCTTC. Its protein is CSAGTGYHYGYTF.